These 15 T cell receptor beta chains came from one sample sequenced in a study of shared clonotypes between healthy human individuals. Clones were sequenced by immunoSEQ multiplex PCR, and TCRdb holds only the in-frame ones, with some missing. The sample yields roughly 2.2 million clones, over 90% seen once. The sequencing input was naive CD4+ T cells from PBMCs. This sample's subset: CD45RA+ positively selected. All receptors derive from a man aged 18 to 35 in good health. Some clones in this sample may be carry-over from other donors' samples.

The DNA of the CDR3 is TGTGCCAGCAGCTTGGTTCCCGGACAGACTAATGAAAAACTGTTTTTT. This sequence encodes CASSLVPGQTNEKLFF. J is TRBJ1-4 and V is TRBV5-4, with a possible D match to TRBD1 (6 bases). Trimming removed 0 bases at V and 2 bases at J, with 11 bases between. The CDR3 covers 16 residues. CDR1 and CDR2 from the germline V gene are SGHNT and YYREEE (reference sequence).

This clone was seen more than once but under ten times. The V and J genes are TRBV30 and TRBJ1-5; no clear D. The germline V gene encodes CDR1 GTSNPN and CDR2 SVGIG (reference sequence). The V and J ends lost 0 bases and 10 bases respectively, with 13 bases between them. This CDR3 comprises 13 residues. The CDR3 DNA sequence: TGTGCCTGGAGTGTATCCATGGGAGATCCCCAGCATTTT. Translating gives CAWSVSMGDPQHF. The full variable domain, with the rest looked up from reference TRBV30 and TRBJ1-5, is SQTIHQWPATLVQPVGSPLSLECTVEGTSNPNLYWYRQAAGRGLQLLFYSVGIGQISSEVPQNLSASRPQDRQFILSSKKLLLSDSGFYLCAWSVSMGDPQHFGDGTRLSIL.

The gene calls are TRBV10-1 and TRBJ1-1; D ambiguous. V lost 3 bases and J lost 1, with 9 bases in between. The germline CDR1 and CDR2 sequences are WNHNN and SYGVQD (reference sequence). CDR3 size: 14 residues. The CDR3 reads CASSDGPPNTEAFF. The CDR3 region has the DNA TGCGCCAGCAGTGATGGGCCCCCGAACACTGAAGCTTTCTTT.

V is TRBV7-2 and J is TRBJ1-3, with a possible D match to TRBD1 (6 bases). CDR3 length: 16 residues. CDR1 and CDR2 (germline): SGHTA, FQGNSA. Trimming took 5 bases from V and 2 from J, leaving 16 bases between them. The CDR3 loop reads CASSQKKGGTGNTIYF. The CDR3 nucleotides read TGTGCCAGCAGCCAAAAGAAGGGGGGCACTGGAAACACCATATATTTT.

The chain uses TRBV7-9 and TRBJ2-7, with D possibly TRBD1 on 6 matching bases. V was clipped by 3 bases and J by 0 bases, with 9 bases between them. The germline V gene has CDR1 SEHNR and CDR2 FQNEAQ (reference sequence). This CDR3 is 14 amino acids long. The CDR3: CASSLGHGSYEQYF. DNA for the CDR3: TGTGCCAGCAGCTTGGGACACGGCTCCTACGAGCAGTACTTC. Full variable domain (remainder filled in from reference TRBV7-9 and TRBJ2-7): DTGVSQNPRHKITKRGQNVTFRCDPISEHNRLYWYRQTLGQGPEFLTYFQNEAQLEKSRLLSDRFSAERPKGSFSTLEIQRTEQGDSAMYLCASSLGHGSYEQYFGPGTRLTVT.

This clone was observed a single time. The chain has TRBV5-4 and TRBJ2-2, with D hard to call. Germline values: CDR1 SGHNT, CDR2 YYREEE (reference sequence). With 0 bases removed from V and 4 bases from J, the gap between germline ends came to 7 bases. This CDR3 region has 14 residues. The CDR3 loop reads CASSLGFGTGELFF. Written as DNA, the CDR3 is TGTGCCAGCAGCTTGGGTTTCGGCACCGGGGAGCTGTTTTTT.

Concerning this clone: Other DNA variants within this sample encode the same CDR3. The V call is TRBV5-1, the J call TRBJ2-1, with D perhaps matching TRBD1 or TRBD2 (5 bases each). CDR1 is SGHRS and CDR2 is YFSETQ in the germline V gene. CDR3 length equals 15 residues. Trimming stripped 4 bases from V and 2 bases from J, with 13 bases between. CDR3 coding DNA: TGCGCCAGCAGCCTGGATGGGGGTCCCTACAATGAGCAGTTCTTC. It translates to CASSLDGGPYNEQFF.

This clone was found a few times. This chain joins TRBV28 and TRBJ1-1; 10 positions agree with TRBD1. Losses at the gene ends were 5 bases for V and 5 bases for J; bases not matched to a gene: 8. In germline, CDR1 is MDHEN, CDR2 SYDVKM. CDR3 size: 15 residues. CDR3 in amino acids: CASSPMTGGWTEAFF. The DNA for the CDR3 is TGTGCCAGCAGTCCCATGACAGGGGGCTGGACTGAAGCTTTCTTT.

About this clone: The same CDR3 arises from other DNA sequences in this sample as well. This chain connects TRBV18 to TRBJ2-1; TRBD1 aligns across 7 bases. V was pared by 3 bases and J by 1 base, with 3 bases of the junction left unmatched. The CDR3 has 15 amino acids. Per germline, CDR1 KGHSH and CDR2 LQKENI. Written as DNA, the CDR3 is TGTGCCAGCTCACCGAGGACAGGTTCCTACAATGAGCAGTTCTTC. This encodes CASSPRTGSYNEQFF.

This clone showed up just once. The chain recombines TRBV19 with TRBJ1-2; D call uncertain. The CDR3 loop spans 14 amino acids. The ends were cut back, 2 bases at V and 6 bases at J, with 13 bases in the middle. Germline values: CDR1 LNHDA, CDR2 SQIVND (reference sequence). The DNA of the CDR3 is TGTGCCAGTAGTATAAGGGCAGGCGTCGATGGCTACACCTTC. It is translated as CASSIRAGVDGYTF.

The chain couples TRBV2 to TRBJ1-5; 9 bases agree with TRBD1. The CDR3 runs 15 residues. Germline-derived CDR1 and CDR2 are SNHLY and FYNNEI. The V and J ends lost 6 bases and 5 bases, in that order; junction bases with no gene match: 8. The CDR3 DNA reads as TGTGCCAGCAGGGGGGGACAGGGACTTTATCAGCCCCAGCATTTT. This translates into CASRGGQGLYQPQHF.

Here the CDR3 DNA reads TGTGCCAGCAGTTTATCTGGCCAGGGGTCCGCCGGGGAGCTGTTTTTT. Protein: CASSLSGQGSAGELFF. The chain couples TRBV28 to TRBJ2-2; tentative D call: TRBD1 (6 bases). The CDR3 is 16 amino acids. Between the trimmed V and J ends, which lost 1 base and 6 bases, there was a span of 15 bases. Germline lookup yields CDR1 MDHEN and CDR2 SYDVKM.

The chain has TRBV4-1 and TRBJ1-1; TRBD1 matches at 7 bases. Losses at the gene ends were 3 bases for V and 5 bases for J; bases not matched to a gene: 6. The CDR3 has 14 residues. CDR1 MGHRA and CDR2 YSYEKL come from the germline V gene. CDR3: CASSHDRVSTEAFF. The CDR3 DNA follows: TGCGCCAGCAGCCACGACAGGGTCTCGACTGAAGCTTTCTTT.

The chain couples TRBV29-1 to TRBJ2-1, with unresolved D. CDR3 length equals 12 residues. V was trimmed by 8 bases and J by 5 bases, leaving 13 bases between them. Germline assignment: CDR1 SQVTM and CDR2 ANQGSEA. CDR3 bases: TGCAGCCCCCTTAACTACGACAATGAGCAGTTCTTC. Translating gives CSPLNYDNEQFF.

This chain links TRBV18 with TRBJ2-7; D is tentatively TRBD1 or TRBD2 (5 bases each). Germline V CDR1 and CDR2: KGHSH, LQKENI. V lost 3 bases to trimming and J lost 2 bases, with 14 bases between them. The CDR3 loop spans 15 amino acids. CDR3 DNA: TGTGCCAGCTCACCGAGAGGGGCTCGGGCCTACGAGCAGTACTTC. Its protein product is CASSPRGARAYEQYF.